This T cell receptor (beta chain) comes out of a study of cytomegalovirus exposure and HLA in healthy donors. Findings and limits, study-wide: The number of N-insertions in an Asian-associated ancestry cluster was reportedly below the 666-donor mean in a later analysis.

The PCR made use of 60 Vbeta and 13 Jbeta primers. Authors' methods: The authors later counted 70 million to 80 million unique TCR beta chains, around 9.9 million of them shared. Clones were read by immunoSEQ multiplex PCR, and TCRdb kept only the in-frame ones, dropping some. V and J calls and clone size are given by that table; D and trimming were obtained from the DNA. The table for this sample gives around 190,000 clones. V lost 10 bases to trimming and J lost 7 bases; unmatched junction nucleotides: 3. The CDR3 spans 11 residues. Germline loops: CDR1 SNHLY, CDR2 FYNNEI. Turning to this clone: Its antigen is still unknown.

The sample consisted of PBMCs. This clonotype originated in a young woman in good health and CMV-seropositive. The rearrangement links TRBV2 to TRBJ1-4; 7 bases align to TRBD1. CDR3 nucleotide sequence: TGTGCCACCGGGACAGCTGAAAAACTGTTTTTT. Translation: CATGTAEKLFF.